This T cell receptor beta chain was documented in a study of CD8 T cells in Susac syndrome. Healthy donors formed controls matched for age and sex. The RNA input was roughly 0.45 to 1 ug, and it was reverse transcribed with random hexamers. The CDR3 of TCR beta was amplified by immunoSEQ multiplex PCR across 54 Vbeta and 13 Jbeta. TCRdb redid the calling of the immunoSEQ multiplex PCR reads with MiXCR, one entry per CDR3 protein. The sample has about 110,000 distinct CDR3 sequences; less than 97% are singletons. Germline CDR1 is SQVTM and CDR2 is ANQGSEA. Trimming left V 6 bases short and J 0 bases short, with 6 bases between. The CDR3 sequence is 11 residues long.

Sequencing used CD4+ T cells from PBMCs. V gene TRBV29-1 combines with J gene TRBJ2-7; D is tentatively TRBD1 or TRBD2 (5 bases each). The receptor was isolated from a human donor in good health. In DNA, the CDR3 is TGCAGCGTCGGGGCCTCCTACGAGCAGTACTTC. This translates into CSVGASYEQYF.